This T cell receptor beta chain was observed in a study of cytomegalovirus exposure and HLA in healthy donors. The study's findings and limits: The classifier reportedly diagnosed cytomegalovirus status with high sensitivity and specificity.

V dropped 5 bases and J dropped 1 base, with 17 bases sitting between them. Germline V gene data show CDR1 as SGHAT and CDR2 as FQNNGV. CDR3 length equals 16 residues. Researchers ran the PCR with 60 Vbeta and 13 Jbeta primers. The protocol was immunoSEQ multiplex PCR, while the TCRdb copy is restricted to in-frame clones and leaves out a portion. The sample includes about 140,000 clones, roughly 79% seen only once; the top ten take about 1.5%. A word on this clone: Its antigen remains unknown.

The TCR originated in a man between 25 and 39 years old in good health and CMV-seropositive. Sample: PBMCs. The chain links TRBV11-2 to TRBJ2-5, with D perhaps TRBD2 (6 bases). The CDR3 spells CASSEGTGIIQETQYF. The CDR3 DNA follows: TGTGCCAGCAGCGAAGGGACTGGGATAATCCAAGAGACCCAGTACTTC.